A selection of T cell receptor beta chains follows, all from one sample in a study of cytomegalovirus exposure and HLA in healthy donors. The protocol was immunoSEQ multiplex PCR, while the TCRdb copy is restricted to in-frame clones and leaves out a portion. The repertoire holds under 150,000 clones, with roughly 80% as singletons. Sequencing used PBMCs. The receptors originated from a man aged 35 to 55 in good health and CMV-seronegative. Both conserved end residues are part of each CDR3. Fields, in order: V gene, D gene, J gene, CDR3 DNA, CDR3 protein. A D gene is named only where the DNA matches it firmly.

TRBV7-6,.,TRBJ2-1,TGTGCCAGCAGCTTAGAAACAGGGGGGGTGAATGAGCAGTTCTTC,CASSLETGGVNEQFF
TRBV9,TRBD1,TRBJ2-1,TGTGCCAGCAGCGGTCGGGACGGGACAGGGGACTACAATGAGCAGTTCTTC,CASSGRDGTGDYNEQFF
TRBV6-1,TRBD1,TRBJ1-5,TGTGCCAGCAGTGATGGGACAGGGGTGGTTCAGCCCCAGCATTTT,CASSDGTGVVQPQHF
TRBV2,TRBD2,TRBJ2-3,TGTGCCAGCAGTGGCGGGGGAGGAGATACGCAGTATTTT,CASSGGGGDTQYF
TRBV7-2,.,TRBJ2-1,TGTGCCAGCAGCCGAGTGAGAGGGCCAAGCTACAATGAGCAGTTCTTC,CASSRVRGPSYNEQFF
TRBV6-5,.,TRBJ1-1,TGTGCCAGCAGTCACCAGACAGAGAACACTGAAGCTTTCTTT,CASSHQTENTEAFF
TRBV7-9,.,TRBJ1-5,TGTGCCAGCAGCCCCCTCCAGGATAGCAATCAGCCCCAGCATTTT,CASSPLQDSNQPQHF
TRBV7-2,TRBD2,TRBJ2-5,TGTGCCAGCAGCTTAGGCGGGGGGTTCCAAGAGACCCAGTACTTC,CASSLGGGFQETQYF
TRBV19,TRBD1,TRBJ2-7,TGTGCCAGTAGCACAGGGGTGGTATACGAGCAGTACTTC,CASSTGVVYEQYF
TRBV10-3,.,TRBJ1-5,TGTGCCATCAGTGACAATAGCAATCAGCCCCAGCATTTT,CAISDNSNQPQHF
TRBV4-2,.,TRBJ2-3,TGTGCCAGCAGCCAGATGGCTCTGGGGTGGGGGCGCCCAGATACGCAGTATTTT,CASSQMALGWGRPDTQYF
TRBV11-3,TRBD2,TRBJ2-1,TGTGCCAGCGGACGGGGGGGTGAGCAGTTCTTC,CASGRGGEQFF
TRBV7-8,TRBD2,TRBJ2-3,TGTGCCAGCAGCGCGAAGGTGCCCGGGGGGGCCAAGACAGATACGCAGTATTTT,CASSAKVPGGAKTDTQYF
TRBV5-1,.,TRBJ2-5,TGCGCCAGCAGCTTGGGAGAGAACCAAGAGACCCAGTACTTC,CASSLGENQETQYF
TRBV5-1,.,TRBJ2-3,TGCGCCAGCAGCATGGGGTGGGGCGAAGATACGCAGTATTTT,CASSMGWGEDTQYF
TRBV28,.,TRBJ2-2,TGTGCCAGCAGTTTACCCCGACAGAACACCGGGGAGCTGTTTTTT,CASSLPRQNTGELFF
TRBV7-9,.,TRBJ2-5,TGTGCCAGCAGCGCAGGGATTTTGGAGACCCAGTACTTC,CASSAGILETQYF
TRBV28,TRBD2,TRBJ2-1,TGTGCCAGCAGTATCGTAACGGGGGGCTCCTACAATGAGCAGTTCTTC,CASSIVTGGSYNEQFF
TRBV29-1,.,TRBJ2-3,TGCAGCGTTGAAGATTTAGGGGGACCAGCGGAGGGCACAGATACGCAGTATTTT,CSVEDLGGPAEGTDTQYF
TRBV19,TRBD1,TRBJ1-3,TGTGCCAGTAGTATCAGGGACAGGGGCGCTGGAAACACCATATATTTT,CASSIRDRGAGNTIYF